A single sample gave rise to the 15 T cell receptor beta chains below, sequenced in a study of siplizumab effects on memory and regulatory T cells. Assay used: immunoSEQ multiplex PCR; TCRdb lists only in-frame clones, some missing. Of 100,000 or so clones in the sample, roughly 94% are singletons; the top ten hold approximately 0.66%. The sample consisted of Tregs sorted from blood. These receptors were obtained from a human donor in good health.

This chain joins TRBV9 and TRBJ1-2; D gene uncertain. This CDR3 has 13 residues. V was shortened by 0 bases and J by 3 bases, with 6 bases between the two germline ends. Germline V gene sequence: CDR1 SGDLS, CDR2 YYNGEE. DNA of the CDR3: TGTGCCAGCAGCGTAGTCAGATACTATGGCTACACCTTC. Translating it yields CASSVVRYYGYTF. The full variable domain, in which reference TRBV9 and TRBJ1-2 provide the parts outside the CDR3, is DSGVTQTPKHLITATGQRVTLRCSPRSGDLSVYWYQQSLDQGLQFLIQYYNGEERAKGNILERFSAQQFPDLHSELNLSSLELGDSALYFCASSVVRYYGYTFGSGTRLTVV.

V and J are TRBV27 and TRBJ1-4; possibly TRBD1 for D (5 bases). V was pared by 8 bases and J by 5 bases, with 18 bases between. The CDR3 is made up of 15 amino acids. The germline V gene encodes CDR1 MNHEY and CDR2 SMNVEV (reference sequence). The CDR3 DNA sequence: TGTGCCAGCTCCCGAATCAGGGCCTTAAATGAAAAACTGTTTTTT. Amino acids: CASSRIRALNEKLFF.

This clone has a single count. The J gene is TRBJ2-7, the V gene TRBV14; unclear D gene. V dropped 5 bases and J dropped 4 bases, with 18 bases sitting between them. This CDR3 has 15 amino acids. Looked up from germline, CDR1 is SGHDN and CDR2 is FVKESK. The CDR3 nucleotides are TGTGCCAGCAGCTACGCCCTAGGCGGAGCTTACGAGCAGTACTTC. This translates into CASSYALGGAYEQYF.

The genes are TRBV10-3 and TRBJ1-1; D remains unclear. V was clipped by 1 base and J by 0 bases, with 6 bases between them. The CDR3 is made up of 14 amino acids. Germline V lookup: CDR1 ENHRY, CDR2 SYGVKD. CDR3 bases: TGTGCCATCAGTGAGTGGCCCATGAACACTGAAGCTTTCTTT. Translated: CAISEWPMNTEAFF.

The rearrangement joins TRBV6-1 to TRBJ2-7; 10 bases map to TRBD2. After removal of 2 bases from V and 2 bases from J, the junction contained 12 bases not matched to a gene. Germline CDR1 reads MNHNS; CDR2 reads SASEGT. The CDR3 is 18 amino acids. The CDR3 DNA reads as TGTGCCAGCAGTGAATCAGCTAGCGGGAGATCTTGGGCCTACGAGCAGTACTTC. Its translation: CASSESASGRSWAYEQYF.

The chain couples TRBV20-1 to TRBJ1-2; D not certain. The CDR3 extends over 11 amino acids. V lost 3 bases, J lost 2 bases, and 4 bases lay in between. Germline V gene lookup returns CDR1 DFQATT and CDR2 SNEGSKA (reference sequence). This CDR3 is CSASSNYGYTF. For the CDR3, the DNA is TGCAGTGCTAGTTCGAACTATGGCTACACCTTC.

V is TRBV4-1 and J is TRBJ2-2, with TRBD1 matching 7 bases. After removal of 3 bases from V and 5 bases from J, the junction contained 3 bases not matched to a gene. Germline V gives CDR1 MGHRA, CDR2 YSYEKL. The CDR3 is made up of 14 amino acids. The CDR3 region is CASSQGTVTGELFF. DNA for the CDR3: TGCGCCAGCAGCCAGGGGACAGTTACCGGGGAGCTGTTTTTT.

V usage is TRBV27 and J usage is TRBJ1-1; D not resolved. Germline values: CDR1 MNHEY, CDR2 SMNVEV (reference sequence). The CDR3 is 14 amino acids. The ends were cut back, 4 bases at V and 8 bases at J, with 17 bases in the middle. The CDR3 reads CASSSFVGWGEAFF. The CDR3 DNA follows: TGTGCCAGCAGTTCATTTGTCGGCTGGGGAGAAGCTTTCTTT.

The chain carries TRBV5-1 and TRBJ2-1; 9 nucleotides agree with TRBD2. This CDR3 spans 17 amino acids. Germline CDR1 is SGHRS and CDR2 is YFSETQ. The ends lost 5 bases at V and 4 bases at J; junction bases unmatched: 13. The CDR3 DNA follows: TGCGCCAGCAGACCGGTAGGGCTAGCGGGATGGTACAATGAGCAGTTCTTC. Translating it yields CASRPVGLAGWYNEQFF.

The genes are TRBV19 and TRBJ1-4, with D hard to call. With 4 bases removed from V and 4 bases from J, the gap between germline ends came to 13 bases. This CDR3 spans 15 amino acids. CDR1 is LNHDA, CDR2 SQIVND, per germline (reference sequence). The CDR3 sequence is CASSTKTALNEKLFF. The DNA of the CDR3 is TGTGCCAGTAGTACCAAGACTGCGCTTAATGAAAAACTGTTTTTT.

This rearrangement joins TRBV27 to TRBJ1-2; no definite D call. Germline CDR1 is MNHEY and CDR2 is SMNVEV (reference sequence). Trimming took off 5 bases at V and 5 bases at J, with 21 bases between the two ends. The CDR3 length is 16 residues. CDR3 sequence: CASSRKWSGEGYGYTF. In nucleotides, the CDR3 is TGTGCCAGCAGTCGCAAATGGTCGGGAGAAGGGTATGGCTACACCTTC.

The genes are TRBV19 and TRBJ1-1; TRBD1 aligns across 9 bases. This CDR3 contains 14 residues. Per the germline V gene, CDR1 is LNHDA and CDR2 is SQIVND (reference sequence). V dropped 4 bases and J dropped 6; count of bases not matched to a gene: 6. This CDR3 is CASSRQGGGSEAFF. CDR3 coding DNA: TGTGCCAGTAGTAGACAGGGGGGTGGCTCTGAAGCTTTCTTT.

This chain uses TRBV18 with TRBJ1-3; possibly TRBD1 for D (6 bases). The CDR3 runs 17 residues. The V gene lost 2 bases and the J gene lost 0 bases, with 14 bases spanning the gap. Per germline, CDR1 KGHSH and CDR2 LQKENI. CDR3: CASSPAGVIRSGNTIYF. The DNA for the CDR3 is TGTGCCAGCTCACCAGCAGGGGTGATCCGCTCTGGAAACACCATATATTTT.

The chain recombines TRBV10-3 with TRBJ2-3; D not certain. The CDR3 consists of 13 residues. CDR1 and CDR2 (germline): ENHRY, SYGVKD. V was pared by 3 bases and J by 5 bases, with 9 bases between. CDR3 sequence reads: CAISDHGVDTQYF. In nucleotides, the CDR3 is TGTGCCATCAGTGATCACGGCGTAGATACGCAGTATTTT.

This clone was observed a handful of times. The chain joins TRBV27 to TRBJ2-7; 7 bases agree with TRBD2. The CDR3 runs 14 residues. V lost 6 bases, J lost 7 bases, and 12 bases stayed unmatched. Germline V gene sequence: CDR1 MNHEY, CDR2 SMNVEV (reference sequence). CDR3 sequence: CASRWGRESREQYF. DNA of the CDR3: TGTGCCAGCAGGTGGGGGAGGGAGTCGAGAGAGCAGTACTTC.